This T cell receptor (beta chain) was recovered during a study of T-cell reconstitution after alpha-beta-depleted transplantation in children. V gave up 1 base and J gave up 2 bases; unmatched junction bases: 5. Germline values: CDR1 SGHKS, CDR2 YYEKEE (reference sequence). There are 16 residues in the CDR3. Construction of the TCRbeta library involved unique molecular identifiers. TCRdb used MiXCR to reprocess the PCR reads, holding one entry per CDR3 protein. The sample shows 700,000 to 950,000 distinct CDR3 sequences, 16% of them seen only once. This clonotype was counted ten times or more. Its antigen is not known. Findings and limits, study-wide: Several hundred rapidly expanded clones from non-depleted graft cells reportedly supplied alpha-beta T cells about two months post-transplant. Recipient T cells and thymic progenitors that survived were the source of the high TCRbeta diversity seen at day 60 in some patients. T-cell counts and diversity at one year post-transplant came mainly from newly produced T cells.

The chain has TRBV5-5 and TRBJ2-7, with 11 bases lining up with TRBD1. Sequencing used PBMCs, mostly from graft donor cells, obtained 360 days after TCRalphabeta/CD19-depleted stem cell transplant. The receptor was isolated from a male patient younger than 18 who had a stem cell transplant for acute lymphoblastic leukemia, so the T cells may come from the graft donor. CDR3 nucleotides: TGTGCCAGCAGCTTGAGCCCGGGACAGGGGGCCTACGAGCAGTACTTC. Protein sequence: CASSLSPGQGAYEQYF.